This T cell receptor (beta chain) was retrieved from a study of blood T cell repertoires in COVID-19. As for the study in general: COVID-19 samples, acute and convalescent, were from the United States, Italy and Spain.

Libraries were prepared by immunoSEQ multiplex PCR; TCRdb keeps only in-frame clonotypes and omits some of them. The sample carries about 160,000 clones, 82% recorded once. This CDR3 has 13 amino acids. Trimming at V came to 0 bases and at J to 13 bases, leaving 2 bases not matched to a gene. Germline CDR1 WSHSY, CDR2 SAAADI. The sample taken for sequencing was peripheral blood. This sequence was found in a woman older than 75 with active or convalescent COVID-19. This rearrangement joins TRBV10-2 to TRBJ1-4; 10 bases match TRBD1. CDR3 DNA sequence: TGCGCCAGCAGTGAGTCCCGACAGGGGGCACTGTTTTTT. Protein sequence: CASSESRQGALFF.